Given below is one T cell receptor beta chain in context. Some clones are missing from TCRdb's copy, which holds only in-frame ones; the method was immunoSEQ multiplex PCR. Among roughly 58,000 clones listed, more than 55% were seen once. Per the germline V gene, CDR1 is SGHNT and CDR2 is YYREEE (reference sequence). Trimming removed 4 bases at V and 4 bases at J, with 18 bases between. The CDR3 runs to 16 residues. The data are from a study of blood T cell repertoires in COVID-19. The clonotype comes from a woman aged 55-75 years who had been exposed to COVID-19. The genes are TRBV5-4 and TRBJ1-3, with D perhaps TRBD1 (6 bases). Sequenced sample: PBMCs or T cells enriched from blood (not recorded which). The chain's CDR3 is CASSRDQRGAGNTIYF. The CDR3, as DNA: TGTGCCAGCAGCCGGGACCAGCGGGGGGCGGGAAACACCATATATTTT.